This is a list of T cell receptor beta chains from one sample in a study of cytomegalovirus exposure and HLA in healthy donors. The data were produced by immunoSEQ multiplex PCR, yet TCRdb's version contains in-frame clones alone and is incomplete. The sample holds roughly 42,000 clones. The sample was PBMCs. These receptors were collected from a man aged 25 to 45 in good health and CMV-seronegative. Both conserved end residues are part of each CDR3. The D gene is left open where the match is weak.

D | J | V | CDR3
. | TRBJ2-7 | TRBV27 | CASSLLGAQYEQYF
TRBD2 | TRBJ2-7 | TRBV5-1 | CASSDGTSGRGSYEQYF
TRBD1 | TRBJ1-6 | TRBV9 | CASSGTGVFSPLHF
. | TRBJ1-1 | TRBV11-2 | CASGGERDMNTEAFF
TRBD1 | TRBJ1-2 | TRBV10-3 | CAISDRAQGVDGYTF
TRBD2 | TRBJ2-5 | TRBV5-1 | CASSLSPRTSGRGAKQETQYF
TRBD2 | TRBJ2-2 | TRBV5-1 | CASSFTGTSVSGELFF
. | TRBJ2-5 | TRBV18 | CASSRGGQETQYF
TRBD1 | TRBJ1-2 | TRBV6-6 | CASSYSGQGTYGYTF
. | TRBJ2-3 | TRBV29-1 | CSVYPLGIGVTDTQYF
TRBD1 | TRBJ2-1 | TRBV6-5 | CASSFFPGTGDREQFF
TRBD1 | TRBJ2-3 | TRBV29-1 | CSVKPGQGSGDTQYF
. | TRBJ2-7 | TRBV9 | CASSVGSGSSYEQYF
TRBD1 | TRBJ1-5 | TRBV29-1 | CSVRTGINQPQHF
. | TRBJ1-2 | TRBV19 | CASTVRGKTGYTF
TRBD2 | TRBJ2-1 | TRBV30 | CAWSAGGPRYSEQFF
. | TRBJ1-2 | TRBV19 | CASSKGFPGHQNYGYTF
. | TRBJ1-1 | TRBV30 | CAWSQDDRLNTEDFF
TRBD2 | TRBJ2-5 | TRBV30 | CAWGGPAGVPQETQYF
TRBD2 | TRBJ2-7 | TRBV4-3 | CASSQRRDYPYEQYF
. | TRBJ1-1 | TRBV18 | CASSREPTTEAFF
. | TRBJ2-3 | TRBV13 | CASSLWFAEAELTDTQYF
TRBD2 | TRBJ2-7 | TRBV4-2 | CASSQDSRLAGVSYEQYF
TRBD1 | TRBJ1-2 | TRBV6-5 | CASSNSGTGGFDGYTF
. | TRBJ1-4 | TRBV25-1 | CASSESGTVPGKLFF
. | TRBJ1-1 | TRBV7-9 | CASSPTDRNAEAFF
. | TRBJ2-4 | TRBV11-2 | CASRPTGYIQYF
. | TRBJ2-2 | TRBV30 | CAWSWGRATGELFF
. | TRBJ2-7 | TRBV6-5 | CASQKGPRYPDEQYF